This TCR beta chain was found in a study of neurological immune-mediated disorders. One entry per CDR3 protein results from TCRdb running MiXCR on the 5' RACE reads. This sample yields about 66,000 distinct CDR3 sequences, of which 4.5% are seen a single time; approximately 7% belongs to the top ten. Findings of the study overall: The multiple sclerosis repertoire cluster was not associated with any clinical or MRI feature.

Germline lookup yields CDR1 LNHNV and CDR2 YYDKDF (reference sequence). This CDR3 is built from 20 residues. V was pared by 0 bases and J by 2 bases, with 15 bases of the junction left unmatched. In its sample, this clonotype was seen many times. No antigen is known for it. The sequenced material came from PBMCs. The V gene is TRBV15, the J gene TRBJ1-3; TRBD1 aligns across 8 bases. This receptor was identified in a man aged 30 to 39 with multiple sclerosis. CDR3 coding DNA: TGTGCCACCAGCAGAGATTCGGCTGGCAGGGGGCAATTGGCTGGAAACACCATATATTTT. Protein product: CATSRDSAGRGQLAGNTIYF.